What follows describes a single T cell receptor beta chain. Patients were left out if they had other autoimmune diseases, uncontrolled infections, pregnancy or lactation. The sample comes from a study of Graves' ophthalmopathy and Graves' hyperthyroidism. As the template, RNA transcripts were used to amplify TCR beta CDR3 regions. A first-round RT-PCR used HTBI primers, followed by a second-round multiplex PCR. TCRdb re-analysed the multiplex PCR reads in MiXCR, keeping a single row per CDR3 protein. The sample has hundreds of thousands of distinct CDR3 sequences; around 50% are singletons. This CDR3 has 16 residues. Germline V CDR1 and CDR2: SEHNR, FQNEAQ (reference sequence). The V and J ends lost 0 bases and 2 bases respectively, with 14 bases between them.

Sequencing was performed on peripheral blood. The sequence derives from an adult man with Graves' ophthalmopathy. The chain links TRBV7-9 to TRBJ2-7; a possible D gene is TRBD1 (6 bases). The CDR3 DNA reads as TGTGCCAGCAGCTTAGCGGGTGGCAGGGGTACCTACGAGCAGTACTTC. Translating it yields CASSLAGGRGTYEQYF.